This T cell receptor beta chain was obtained from a study of memory CD4+ T cells and cytomegalovirus serostatus. On this clone: The antigen is not known.

The sort gate was single viable CD3+CD4+CD8-CD45RO+ cells for memory CD4+ T cells. Serostatus was set by detecting CMV pp150, pp28, p38, p52 IgG. Findings and limits, study-wide: Median bootstrapped AUC for CMV status was around 0.95 originally, around 0.91 US-trained. The CMV-associated TCR signature appears largely within the CD4+ memory repertoire. Each of 55 to 80 CMV-associated TCRbeta sequences occurred in one to five individuals.

Profiled with immunoSEQ multiplex PCR; TCRdb holds only in-frame clones, not every one. The table records under 45,000 clones, approximately 84% of them present only once. V was trimmed by 4 bases and J by 2 bases, leaving 3 bases between them. The germline gives CDR1 MDHEN, CDR2 SYDVKM. This CDR3 has 11 amino acids. The gene calls are TRBV28 and TRBJ2-7; D is unclear. The TCR was taken from an adult in good health and CMV-seronegative. Source material: memory CD4+ T cells from blood. The CDR3 coding sequence is TGTGCCAGCAGTTACGCCTACGAGCAGTACTTC. It yields the protein CASSYAYEQYF.